This T cell receptor beta chain originates from a study of CD8 T cells in Susac syndrome. TCR beta was sequenced from blood CD8+ and CD4+ T cells. TEMRA cells were enriched by FACS, and CD4+ and CD8+ T cells were negatively isolated. In its sample, this clonotype was seen once. Germline V gives CDR1 MDHEN, CDR2 SYDVKM. V shed 4 bases and J shed 4 bases, with 16 bases lying between them. The CDR3 is made up of 16 amino acids. Reverse transcription of 0.5 to 1 ug RNA was performed with random hexamers. One entry per CDR3 protein results from TCRdb running MiXCR on the immunoSEQ multiplex PCR reads. Here the sample spans hundreds of thousands of distinct CDR3 sequences, more than 70% being singletons.

The sample comprised CD8+ T cells from PBMCs. The clonotype was recovered from a human donor with multiple sclerosis. This chain connects TRBV28 to TRBJ2-2; possibly TRBD2 for D (6 bases). The CDR3 nucleotides read TGTGCCAGCAGTTCCGGGACTGAGATTTCCACCGGGGAGCTGTTTTTT. Translating it yields CASSSGTEISTGELFF.